The 6 T cell receptor beta chains below come from one sample, sequenced in a study of shared clonotypes between healthy human individuals. Sequencing was performed with immunoSEQ multiplex PCR; in TCRdb, only in-frame clones are kept and a portion is missing. This table has more than 2,000,000 clones, about 92% appearing once. The specimen was naive CD4+ T cells from PBMCs. The sample's subset: CD45RA+ positively selected. These receptors all stem from a man aged 18 to 30 in good health. Some clones in this sample may be carry-over from other donors' samples.

This clone was seen a single time. The chain joins TRBV29-1 to TRBJ1-1; a possible D gene is TRBD1 (6 bases). CDR1 SQVTM and CDR2 ANQGSEA come from the germline V gene. V dropped 1 base and J dropped 6 bases, with 12 bases sitting between them. The length of the CDR3 is 13 residues. CDR3 DNA: TGCAGCGTTGAAGGTGACAGGTTCCCTGAAGCTTTCTTT. This translates into CSVEGDRFPEAFF.

The V gene is TRBV2, the J gene TRBJ2-5; possibly TRBD2 for D (6 bases). CDR1 and CDR2 (germline): SNHLY, FYNNEI. V gave up 10 bases and J gave up 1 base, with 13 bases separating them. The CDR3 is 13 amino acids. For the CDR3, the DNA is TGTGCCACTTACCGGGACTCCCAAGAGACCCAGTACTTC. As protein: CATYRDSQETQYF.

This clone was observed a single time. The V and J genes are TRBV28 and TRBJ1-6; TRBD1 might be the D (5 bases). V gave up 2 bases and J gave up 0 bases, with 14 bases separating them. The CDR3 totals 18 residues. Per the germline V gene, CDR1 is MDHEN and CDR2 is SYDVKM. The CDR3 region is CASSLRTSSGSYNSPLHF. For the CDR3, the DNA is TGTGCCAGCAGTTTACGGACATCGAGTGGCTCCTATAATTCACCCCTCCACTTT.

V and J are TRBV5-1 and TRBJ2-1; D unclear. The CDR3 runs to 13 residues. Trimming left V 2 bases short and J 6 bases short, with 9 bases between. The germline CDR1 and CDR2 sequences are SGHRS and YFSETQ. This chain's CDR3 is CASSLDFRNEQFF. The CDR3 region has the DNA TGCGCCAGCAGCTTAGATTTTCGCAATGAGCAGTTCTTC.

The J gene is TRBJ2-7, the V gene TRBV10-2; no reliable D call. Trimming left V 3 bases short and J 2 bases short, with 14 bases between. The V gene's germline CDR1 is WSHSY and CDR2 SAAADI. The CDR3 is 15 residues long. CDR3: CASSDDLALAYEQYF. As DNA, the CDR3 is TGCGCCAGCAGTGATGACCTCGCCCTTGCCTACGAGCAGTACTTC.

The V gene is TRBV2, the J gene TRBJ2-1; D may be TRBD1 (6 bases). Deletions cut 5 bases from V and 0 bases from J, with 11 bases between. CDR3 length: 15 amino acids. The germline gives CDR1 SNHLY, CDR2 FYNNEI. The CDR3: CASSQGPSSYNEQFF. The CDR3 DNA follows: TGTGCCAGCAGTCAGGGGCCGAGCTCCTACAATGAGCAGTTCTTC. Complete variable domain (other parts from reference TRBV2 and TRBJ2-1): EPEVTQTPSHQVTQMGQEVILRCVPISNHLYFYWYRQILGQKVEFLVSFYNNEISEKSEIFDDQFSVERPDGSNFTLKIRSTKLEDSAMYFCASSQGPSSYNEQFFGPGTRLTVL.